This section outlines one T cell receptor beta chain sequence together with its context. Its matching antigen is unknown. This sample stems from a study of cytomegalovirus exposure and HLA in healthy donors. The junction had 3 bases not matched to a gene; V was cut back by 5 bases and J by 2 bases. Germline assignment: CDR1 LNHDA and CDR2 SQIVND (reference sequence). The CDR3 has 14 amino acids. Study observations and caveats: A classifier reportedly called cytomegalovirus status with high sensitivity and specificity.

It was with 60 Vbeta and 13 Jbeta primers that the PCR ran. Measured with immunoSEQ multiplex PCR; TCRdb has only the in-frame clones, and not every one. The repertoire holds approximately 100,000 clones, with approximately 9% as singletons. The TCR sequence derives from a man aged 50-60 years in good health and CMV-seropositive. V and J are TRBV19 and TRBJ1-2, with 9 nucleotides matching TRBD1. The sequenced material came from PBMCs. This chain's CDR3 is CASSVDRGNYGYTF. CDR3 nucleotides: TGTGCCAGTAGTGTGGACAGGGGCAACTATGGCTACACCTTC.